These 6 T cell receptor beta chains were sequenced from one sample in a study of cytomegalovirus exposure and HLA in healthy donors. Amplification used 60 Vbeta primers and 13 Jbeta primers. Repertoires were generated with immunoSEQ multiplex PCR, while TCRdb's copy carries only in-frame clones and drops some. Here the sample spans under 150,000 clones, about 80% being singletons. The sample taken for sequencing was PBMCs. All receptors derive from a woman aged 40 to 49 in good health and CMV-seronegative.

This clone appeared once. This chain links TRBV5-1 with TRBJ1-6, with D possibly matching TRBD1 (5 bases). This CDR3 has 14 residues. V was trimmed by 0 bases and J by 8 bases, leaving 9 bases between them. Germline V gene lookup returns CDR1 SGHRS and CDR2 YFSETQ. CDR3 region: CASSLEWGDSPLHF. The CDR3 DNA is TGCGCCAGCAGCTTGGAATGGGGGGATTCACCCCTCCACTTT.

CDR3 sequence reads: CASSLYVAGDNEQFF. The CDR3 region has the DNA TGTGCCAGCAGCTTATATGTAGCGGGAGACAATGAGCAGTTCTTC. V usage is TRBV13 and J usage is TRBJ2-1; TRBD2 matches at 9 bases. With V trimmed by 2 bases and J by 5 bases, 4 bases remained unmatched. Per the germline V gene, CDR1 is PRHDT and CDR2 is FYEKMQ (reference sequence). The CDR3 length is 15 residues.

A few counts support this clone. The chain employs TRBV11-3 and TRBJ2-6; 7 nucleotides agree with TRBD1. This CDR3 spans 16 amino acids. J lost 4 bases, V lost 5 bases, and 8 bases had no gene match. Germline loops: CDR1 SGHNT, CDR2 YENEEA. CDR3: CASSPGRGPGANVLTF. The CDR3 DNA reads as TGTGCCAGCAGCCCGGGTAGGGGGCCCGGGGCCAACGTCCTGACTTTC.

The CDR3 here is CASSFKDTQYF. The CDR3 DNA is TGTGCCAGCAGTTTCAAAGATACGCAGTATTTT. This chain uses TRBV27 with TRBJ2-3, with unresolved D. Looked up from germline, CDR1 is MNHEY and CDR2 is SMNVEV (reference sequence). The germline V and J ends were trimmed by 3 bases and 5 bases, with 3 bases remaining between them. The CDR3 extends over 11 amino acids.

This clone was counted only a few times. V gene TRBV5-6 combines with J gene TRBJ1-1, with TRBD1 as a possible D gene (6 bases). The CDR3 runs 13 residues. Germline V lookup: CDR1 SGHDT, CDR2 YYEEEE. Trimming cost V 7 bases and J 0 bases, with 10 bases left between them. CDR3 bases: TGTGCCAGCGGGGGGGGCCTGAACACTGAAGCTTTCTTT. It encodes CASGGGLNTEAFF.

The rearrangement joins TRBV7-9 to TRBJ2-1; TRBD2 matches 9 bases. This CDR3 contains 17 residues. The germline V gene encodes CDR1 SEHNR and CDR2 FQNEAQ (reference sequence). The V segment lost 0 bases and the J segment 7 bases; nucleotides outside the gene matches: 10. CDR3 sequence: CASSLAWGGGAANEQFF. The DNA for the CDR3 is TGTGCCAGCAGCTTAGCGTGGGGCGGGGGGGCTGCGAATGAGCAGTTCTTC.